This TCR beta chain appears in the sequencing data of a study of blood T cell repertoires in COVID-19. Only in-frame clones appear in the TCRdb table, and some are missing; sequencing was by immunoSEQ multiplex PCR. The sample includes approximately 50,000 clones, 65% to 90% of them seen just once. V was clipped by 7 bases and J by 0 bases, with 12 bases between them. CDR3 size: 14 residues. CDR1 is SQVTM, CDR2 ANQGSEA, per germline. The chain has TRBV29-1 and TRBJ1-4; D perhaps matches TRBD1 (6 bases). The TCR comes from a human donor in a cohort sampled during active COVID-19. Sequencing was done on a sample of peripheral blood. Written as DNA, the CDR3 is TGCAGCGCCGGGAGGGGGTCAACTAATGAAAAACTGTTTTTT. Protein sequence: CSAGRGSTNEKLFF.